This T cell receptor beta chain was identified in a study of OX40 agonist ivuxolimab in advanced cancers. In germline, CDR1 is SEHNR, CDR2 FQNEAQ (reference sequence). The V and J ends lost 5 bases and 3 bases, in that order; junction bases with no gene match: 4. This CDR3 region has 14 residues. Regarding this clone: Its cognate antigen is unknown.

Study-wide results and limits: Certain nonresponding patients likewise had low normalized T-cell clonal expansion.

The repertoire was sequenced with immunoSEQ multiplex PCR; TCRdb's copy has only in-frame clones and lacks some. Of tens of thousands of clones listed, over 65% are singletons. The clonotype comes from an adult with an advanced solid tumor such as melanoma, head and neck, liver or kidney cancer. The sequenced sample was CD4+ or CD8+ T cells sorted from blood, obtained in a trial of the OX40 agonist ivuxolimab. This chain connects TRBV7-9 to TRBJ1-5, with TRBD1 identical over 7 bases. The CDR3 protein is CASSEQGFNQPQHF. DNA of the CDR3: TGTGCCAGCAGCGAACAGGGGTTCAATCAGCCCCAGCATTTT.